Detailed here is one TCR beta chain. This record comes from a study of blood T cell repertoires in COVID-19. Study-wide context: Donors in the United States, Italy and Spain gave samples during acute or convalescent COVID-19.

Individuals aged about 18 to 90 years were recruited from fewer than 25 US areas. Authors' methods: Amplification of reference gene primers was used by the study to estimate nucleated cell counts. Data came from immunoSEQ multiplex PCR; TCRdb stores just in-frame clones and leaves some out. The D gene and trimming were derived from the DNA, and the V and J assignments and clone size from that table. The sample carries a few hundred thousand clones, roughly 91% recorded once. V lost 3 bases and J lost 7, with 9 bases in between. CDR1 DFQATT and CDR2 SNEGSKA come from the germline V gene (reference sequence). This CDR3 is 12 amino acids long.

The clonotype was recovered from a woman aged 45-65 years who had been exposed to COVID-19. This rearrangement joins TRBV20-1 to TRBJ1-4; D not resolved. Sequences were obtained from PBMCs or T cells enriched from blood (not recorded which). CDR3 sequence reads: CSASSIPEKLFF. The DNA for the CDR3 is TGCAGTGCTAGTTCCATTCCTGAAAAACTGTTTTTT.